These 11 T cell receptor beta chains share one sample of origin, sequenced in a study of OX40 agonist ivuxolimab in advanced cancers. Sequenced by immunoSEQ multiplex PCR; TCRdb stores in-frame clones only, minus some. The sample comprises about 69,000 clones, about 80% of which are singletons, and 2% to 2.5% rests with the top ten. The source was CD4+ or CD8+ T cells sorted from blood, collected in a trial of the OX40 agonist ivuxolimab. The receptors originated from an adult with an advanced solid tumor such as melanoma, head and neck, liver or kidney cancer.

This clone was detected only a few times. The CDR3 sequence is CASSPWDEQFF. For the CDR3, the DNA is TGTGCCAGCTCACCGTGGGATGAGCAGTTCTTC. V and J are TRBV18 and TRBJ2-1; D is unclear. Germline assignment: CDR1 KGHSH and CDR2 LQKENI. The length of the CDR3 is 11 residues. V was shortened by 3 bases and J by 8 bases, with 5 bases between the two germline ends.

The CDR3 region has the DNA TGTGCCAGCAGTCTAAACGGGACTCCGAGGGAGCTGTTTTTT. Protein: CASSLNGTPRELFF. This chain links TRBV27 with TRBJ2-2; TRBD2 might be the D (6 bases). From germline, CDR1 is MNHEY and CDR2 SMNVEV (reference sequence). CDR3 length equals 14 residues. Trimming left V 5 bases short and J 9 bases short, with 16 bases between.

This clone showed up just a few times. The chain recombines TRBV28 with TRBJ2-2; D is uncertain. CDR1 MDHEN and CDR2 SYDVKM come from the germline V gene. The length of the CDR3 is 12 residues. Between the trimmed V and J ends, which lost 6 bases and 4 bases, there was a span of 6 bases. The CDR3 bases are TGTGCCAGCAGCCCTTCCACCGGGGAGCTGTTTTTT. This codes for CASSPSTGELFF.

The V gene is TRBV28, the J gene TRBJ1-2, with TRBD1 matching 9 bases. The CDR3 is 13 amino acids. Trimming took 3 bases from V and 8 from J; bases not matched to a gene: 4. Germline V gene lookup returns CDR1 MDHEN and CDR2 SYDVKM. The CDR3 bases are TGTGCCAGCAGTTTGGAGACAGGGGGAGGCTACACCTTC. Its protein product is CASSLETGGGYTF.

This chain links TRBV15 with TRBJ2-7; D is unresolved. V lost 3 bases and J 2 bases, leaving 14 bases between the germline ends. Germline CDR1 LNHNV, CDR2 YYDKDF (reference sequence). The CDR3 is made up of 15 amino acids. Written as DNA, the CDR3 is TGTGCCACCAGCAGCGGGTGGACGCCTCCCTACGAGCAGTACTTC. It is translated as CATSSGWTPPYEQYF.

DNA of the CDR3: TGTGCCAGCAGCTTAGGGGGACAGGGGTTCACCGGGGAGCTGTTTTTT. Translating gives CASSLGGQGFTGELFF. The chain links TRBV7-2 to TRBJ2-2, with TRBD1 matching over 10 bases. Germline-derived CDR1 and CDR2 are SGHTA and FQGNSA. The junction had 3 bases not matched to a gene; V was cut back by 1 base and J by 4 bases. The CDR3 totals 16 residues.

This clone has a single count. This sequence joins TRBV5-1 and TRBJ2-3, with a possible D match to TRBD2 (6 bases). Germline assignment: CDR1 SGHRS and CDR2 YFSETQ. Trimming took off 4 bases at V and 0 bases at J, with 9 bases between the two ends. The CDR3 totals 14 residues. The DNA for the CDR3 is TGCGCCAGCAGCAAGGGACTTAGCACAGATACGCAGTATTTT. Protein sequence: CASSKGLSTDTQYF.

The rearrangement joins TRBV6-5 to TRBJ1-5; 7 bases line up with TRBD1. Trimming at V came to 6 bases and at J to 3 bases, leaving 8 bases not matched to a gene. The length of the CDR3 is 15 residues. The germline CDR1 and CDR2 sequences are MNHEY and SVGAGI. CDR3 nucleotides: TGTGCCAGCAGCGAAACAGGGGTCCCCAATCAGCCCCAGCATTTT. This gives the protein CASSETGVPNQPQHF.

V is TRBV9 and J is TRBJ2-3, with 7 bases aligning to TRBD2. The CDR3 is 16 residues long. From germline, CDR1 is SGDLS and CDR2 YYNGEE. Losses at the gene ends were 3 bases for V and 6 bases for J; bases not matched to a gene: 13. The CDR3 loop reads CASSASGMTTQDTQYF. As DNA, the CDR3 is TGTGCCAGCAGCGCAAGCGGGATGACGACCCAGGATACGCAGTATTTT.

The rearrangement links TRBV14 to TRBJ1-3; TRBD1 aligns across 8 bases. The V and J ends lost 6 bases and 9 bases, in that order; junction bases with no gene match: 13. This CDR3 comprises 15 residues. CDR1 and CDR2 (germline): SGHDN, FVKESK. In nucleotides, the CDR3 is TGTGCCAGCAGTCCCACAGGGGGGATATCCGGCACCATATATTTT. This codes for CASSPTGGISGTIYF.

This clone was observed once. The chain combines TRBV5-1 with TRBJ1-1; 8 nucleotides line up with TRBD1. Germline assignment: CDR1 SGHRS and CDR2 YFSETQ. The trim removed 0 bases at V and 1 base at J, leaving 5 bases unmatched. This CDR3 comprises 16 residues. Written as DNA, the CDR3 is TGCGCCAGCAGCTTGGCCACCGGGACAGGGAACACTGAAGCTTTCTTT. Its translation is CASSLATGTGNTEAFF.